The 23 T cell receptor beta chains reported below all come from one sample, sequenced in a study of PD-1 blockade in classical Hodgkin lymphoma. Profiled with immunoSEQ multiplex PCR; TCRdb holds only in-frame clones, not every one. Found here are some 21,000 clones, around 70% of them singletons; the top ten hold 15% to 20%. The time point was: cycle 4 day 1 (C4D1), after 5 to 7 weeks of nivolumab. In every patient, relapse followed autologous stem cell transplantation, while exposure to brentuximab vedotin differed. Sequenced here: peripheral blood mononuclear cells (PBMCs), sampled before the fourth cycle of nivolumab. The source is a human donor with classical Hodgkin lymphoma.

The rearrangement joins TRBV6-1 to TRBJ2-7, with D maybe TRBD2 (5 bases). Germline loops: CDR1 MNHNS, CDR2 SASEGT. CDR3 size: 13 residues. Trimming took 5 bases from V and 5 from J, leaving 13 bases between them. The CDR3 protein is CASSTGRAHEQYF. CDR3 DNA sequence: TGTGCCAGCAGTACGGGAAGGGCCCACGAGCAGTACTTC.

The CDR3 nucleotides are TGTGCCAGCAGTATGACACAGGGGAGCGCGGGTTCACCCCTCCACTTT. It encodes CASSMTQGSAGSPLHF. This chain joins TRBV2 and TRBJ1-6; 7 bases line up with TRBD1. The CDR3 loop spans 16 amino acids. The germline V gene encodes CDR1 SNHLY and CDR2 FYNNEI. V shed 5 bases, J shed 9 bases, and the junction held 13 bases outside the gene matches.

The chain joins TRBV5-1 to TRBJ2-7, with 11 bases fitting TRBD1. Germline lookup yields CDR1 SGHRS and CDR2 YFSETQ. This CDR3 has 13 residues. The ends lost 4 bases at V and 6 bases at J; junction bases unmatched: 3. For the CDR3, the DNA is TGCGCCAGCAGCAGCGGACAGGGGGCCGAGCAGTACTTC. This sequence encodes CASSSGQGAEQYF.

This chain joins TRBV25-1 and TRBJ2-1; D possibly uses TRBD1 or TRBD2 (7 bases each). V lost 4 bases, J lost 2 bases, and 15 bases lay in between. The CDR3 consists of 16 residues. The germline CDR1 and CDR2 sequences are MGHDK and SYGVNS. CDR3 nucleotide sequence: TGTGCCAGCAGTGTCCCAGGGGGGGGGCCCTACAATGAGCAGTTCTTC. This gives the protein CASSVPGGGPYNEQFF. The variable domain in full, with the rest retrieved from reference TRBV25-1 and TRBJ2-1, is EADIYQTPRYLVIGTGKKITLECSQTMGHDKMYWYQQDPGMELHLIHYSYGVNSTEKGDLSSESTVSRIRTEHFPLTLESARPSHTSQYLCASSVPGGGPYNEQFFGPGTRLTVL.

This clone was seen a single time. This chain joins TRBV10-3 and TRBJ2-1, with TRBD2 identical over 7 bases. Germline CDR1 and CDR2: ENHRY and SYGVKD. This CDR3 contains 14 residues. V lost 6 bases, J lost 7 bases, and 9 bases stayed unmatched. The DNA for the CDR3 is TGTGCCATCAGCGGCAGGGAGGGAGGTAATGAGCAGTTCTTC. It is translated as CAISGREGGNEQFF.

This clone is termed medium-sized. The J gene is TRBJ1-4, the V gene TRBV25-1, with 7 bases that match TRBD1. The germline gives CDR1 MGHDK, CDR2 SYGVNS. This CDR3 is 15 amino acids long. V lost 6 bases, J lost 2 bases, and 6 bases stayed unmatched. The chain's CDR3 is CASSLETGTNEKLFF. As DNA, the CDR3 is TGTGCCAGCAGCCTAGAGACAGGGACTAATGAAAAACTGTTTTTT.

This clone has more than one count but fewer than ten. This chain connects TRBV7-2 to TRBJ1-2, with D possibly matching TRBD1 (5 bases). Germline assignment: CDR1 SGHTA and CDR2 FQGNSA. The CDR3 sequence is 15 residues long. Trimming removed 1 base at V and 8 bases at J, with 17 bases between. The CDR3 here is CASSLDAARGGGYTF. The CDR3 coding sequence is TGTGCCAGCAGCTTAGATGCTGCGAGGGGAGGGGGCTACACCTTC. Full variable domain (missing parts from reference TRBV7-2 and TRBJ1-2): GAGVSQSPSNKVTEKGKDVELRCDPISGHTALYWYRQSLGQGLEFLIYFQGNSAPDKSGLPSDRFSAERTGGSVSTLTIQRTQQEDSAVYLCASSLDAARGGGYTFGSGTRLTVV.

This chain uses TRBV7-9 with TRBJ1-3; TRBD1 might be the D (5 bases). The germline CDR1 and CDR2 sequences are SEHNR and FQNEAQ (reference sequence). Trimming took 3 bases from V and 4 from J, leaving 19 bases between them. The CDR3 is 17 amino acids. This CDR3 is CASSFPPSGGRGNTIYF. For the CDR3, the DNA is TGTGCCAGCAGCTTCCCACCCTCGGGGGGTAGAGGAAACACCATATATTTT.

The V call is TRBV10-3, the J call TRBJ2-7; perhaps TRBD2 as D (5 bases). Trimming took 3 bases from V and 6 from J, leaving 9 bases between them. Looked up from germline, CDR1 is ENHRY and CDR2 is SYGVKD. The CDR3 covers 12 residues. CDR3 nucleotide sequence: TGTGCCATCAGTGATCCAGGAGGCGAGCAGTACTTC. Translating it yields CAISDPGGEQYF.

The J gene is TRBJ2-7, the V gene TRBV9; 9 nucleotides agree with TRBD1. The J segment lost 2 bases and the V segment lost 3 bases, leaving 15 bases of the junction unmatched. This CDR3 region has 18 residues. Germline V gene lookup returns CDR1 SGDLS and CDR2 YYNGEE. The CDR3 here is CASSEEGRAGTGTYEQYF. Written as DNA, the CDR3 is TGTGCCAGCAGCGAGGAGGGTCGAGCCGGGACAGGGACCTACGAGCAGTACTTC.

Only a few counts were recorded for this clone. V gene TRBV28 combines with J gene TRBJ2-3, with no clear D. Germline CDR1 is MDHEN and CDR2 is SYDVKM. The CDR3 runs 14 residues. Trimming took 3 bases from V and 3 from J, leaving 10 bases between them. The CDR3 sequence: CASSFGSITDTQYF. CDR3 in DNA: TGTGCCAGCAGTTTCGGGTCGATTACAGATACGCAGTATTTT.

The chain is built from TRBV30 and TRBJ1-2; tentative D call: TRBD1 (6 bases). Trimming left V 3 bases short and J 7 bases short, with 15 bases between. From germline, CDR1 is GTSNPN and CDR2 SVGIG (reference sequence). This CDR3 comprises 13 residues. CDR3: CAWSKRGGLGYTF. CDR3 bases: TGTGCCTGGAGCAAAAGGGGGGGGCTTGGCTACACCTTC.

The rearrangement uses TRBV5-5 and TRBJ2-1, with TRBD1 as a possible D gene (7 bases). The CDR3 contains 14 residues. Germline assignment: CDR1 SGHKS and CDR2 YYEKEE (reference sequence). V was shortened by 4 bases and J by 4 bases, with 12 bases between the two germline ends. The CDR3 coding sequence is TGTGCCAGCAGCCTCCAGGGGGGATACAATGAGCAGTTCTTC. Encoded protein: CASSLQGGYNEQFF.

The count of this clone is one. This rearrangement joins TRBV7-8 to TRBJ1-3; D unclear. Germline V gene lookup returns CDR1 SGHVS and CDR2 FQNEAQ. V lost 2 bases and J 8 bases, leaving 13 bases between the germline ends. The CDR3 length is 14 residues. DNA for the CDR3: TGTGCCAGCAGCTTAACCGGAAGTGGTTACACCATATATTTT. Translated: CASSLTGSGYTIYF.

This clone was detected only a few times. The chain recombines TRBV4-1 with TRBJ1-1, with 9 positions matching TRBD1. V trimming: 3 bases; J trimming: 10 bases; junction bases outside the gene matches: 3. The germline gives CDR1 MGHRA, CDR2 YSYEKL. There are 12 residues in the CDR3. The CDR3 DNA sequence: TGCGCCAGCAGCCAGGGGGGACAGGGAGCTTTCTTT. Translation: CASSQGGQGAFF.

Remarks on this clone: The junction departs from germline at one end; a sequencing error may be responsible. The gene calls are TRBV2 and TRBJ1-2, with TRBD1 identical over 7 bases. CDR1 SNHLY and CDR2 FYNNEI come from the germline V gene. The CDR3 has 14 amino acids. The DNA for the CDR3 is TGTGCCAGCAGTGCGACAGGGTTTAACCATGGCTACACCTTC. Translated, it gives CASSATGFNHGYTF. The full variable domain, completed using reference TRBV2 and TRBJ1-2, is EPEVTQTPSHQVTQMGQEVILRCVPISNHLYFYWYRQILGQKVEFLVSFYNNEISEKSEIFDDQFSVERPDGSNFTLKIRSTKLEDSAMYFCASSATGFNHGYTFGSGTRLTVV.

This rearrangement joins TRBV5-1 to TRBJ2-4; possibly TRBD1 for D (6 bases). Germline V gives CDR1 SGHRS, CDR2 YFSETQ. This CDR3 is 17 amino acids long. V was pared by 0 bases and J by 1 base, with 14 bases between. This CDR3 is CASSLDRGTRAKNIQYF. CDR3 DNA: TGCGCCAGCAGCTTGGATAGGGGGACGAGGGCCAAAAACATTCAGTACTTC.

The CDR3, as DNA: TGTGCCAGTAGTAGGACTAGGTGGTATGAGCAGTTCTTC. It codes for CASSRTRWYEQFF. The chain is built from TRBV19 and TRBJ2-1, with 7 bases matching TRBD2. Per germline, CDR1 LNHDA and CDR2 SQIVND (reference sequence). The CDR3 runs to 13 residues. J was trimmed by 8 bases and V by 4 bases; bases with no gene match: 5.

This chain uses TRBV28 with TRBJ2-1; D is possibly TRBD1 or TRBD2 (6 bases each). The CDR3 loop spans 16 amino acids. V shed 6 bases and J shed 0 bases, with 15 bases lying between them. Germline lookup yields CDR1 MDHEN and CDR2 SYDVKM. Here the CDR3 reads CASSHAQGGSYNEQFF. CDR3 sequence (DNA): TGTGCCAGCAGCCACGCACAGGGAGGCTCCTACAATGAGCAGTTCTTC.

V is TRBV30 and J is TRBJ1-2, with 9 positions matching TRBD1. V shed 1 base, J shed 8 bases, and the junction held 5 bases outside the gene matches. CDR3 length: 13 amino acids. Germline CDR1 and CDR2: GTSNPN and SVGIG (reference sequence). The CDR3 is CAWSAQGAGGYTF. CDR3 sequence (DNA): TGTGCCTGGAGTGCACAGGGGGCGGGAGGCTACACCTTC.

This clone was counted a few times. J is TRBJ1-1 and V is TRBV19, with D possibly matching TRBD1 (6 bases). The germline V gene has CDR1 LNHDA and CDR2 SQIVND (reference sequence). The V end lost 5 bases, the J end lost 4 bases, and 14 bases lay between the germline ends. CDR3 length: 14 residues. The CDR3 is CASSSGVRGTEAFF. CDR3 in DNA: TGTGCCAGTAGTTCAGGGGTCCGAGGCACTGAAGCTTTCTTT.

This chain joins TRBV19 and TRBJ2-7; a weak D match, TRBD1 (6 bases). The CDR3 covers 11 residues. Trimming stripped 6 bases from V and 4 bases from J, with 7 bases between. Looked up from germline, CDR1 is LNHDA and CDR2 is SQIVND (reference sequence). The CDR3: CASSDRYEQYF. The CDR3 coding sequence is TGTGCCAGTAGCGACAGGTACGAGCAGTACTTC.

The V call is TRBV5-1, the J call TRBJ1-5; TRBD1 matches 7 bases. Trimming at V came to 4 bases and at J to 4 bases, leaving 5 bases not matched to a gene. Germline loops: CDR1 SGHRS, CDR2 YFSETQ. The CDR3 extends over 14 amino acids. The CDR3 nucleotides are TGCGCCAGCAGCCCGGGACAGCCAAATCAGCCCCAGCATTTT. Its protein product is CASSPGQPNQPQHF. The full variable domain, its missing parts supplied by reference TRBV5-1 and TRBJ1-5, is KAGVTQTPRYLIKTRGQQVTLSCSPISGHRSVSWYQQTPGQGLQFLFEYFSETQRNKGNFPGRFSGRQFSNSRSEMNVSTLELGDSALYLCASSPGQPNQPQHFGDGTRLSIL.